The clone carrying this T cell receptor (beta chain) was observed many times. TCRdb itself ran the RT-PCR reads through MiXCR, one entry per CDR3 protein. Seen here are about 520,000 distinct CDR3 sequences, approximately 7.8% observed once, and the top ten hold around 14%. This sample is part of a study of response to subunit inactivated influenza vaccine. Germline V CDR1 and CDR2: MNHEY, SVGAGI. The CDR3 has 12 amino acids. V gave up 6 bases and J gave up 5 bases, with 9 bases separating them. This clonotype was sampled from a man aged 50 to 75 who received an inactivated influenza vaccine. The chain links TRBV6-5 to TRBJ2-3, with unresolved D. This sample comprised PBMCs from blood, obtained less than 30 months after vaccination. The CDR3 DNA reads as TGTGCCAGCAGCCCCAAGAGAGATACGCAGTATTTT. As protein: CASSPKRDTQYF.